One and the same sample provided the 8 T cell receptor beta chains below, sequenced in a study of cytomegalovirus exposure and HLA in healthy donors. With 60 Vbeta and 13 Jbeta primers, the PCR was carried out. TCRdb keeps only in-frame clones here, not all; method: immunoSEQ multiplex PCR. The table has around 300,000 clones, around four fifths seen once. Sequencing was done on a sample of PBMCs. Receptors originate from a woman between 40 and 50 years old in good health and CMV-seropositive.

As DNA, the CDR3 is TGTGCCAGCAGCTCGGGACAAGACAGCAAAGAGACCCAGTACTTC. Protein product: CASSSGQDSKETQYF. This rearrangement joins TRBV7-9 to TRBJ2-5, with D possibly TRBD1 on 6 matching bases. Looked up from germline, CDR1 is SEHNR and CDR2 is FQNEAQ (reference sequence). The CDR3 is 15 amino acids. V lost 4 bases and J lost 3, with 15 bases in between.

This clone was observed a few times. The CDR3 DNA follows: TGTGCCAGCAGCTTAGCCGGGACAGGGGGCGTAACCGGGGAGCTGTTTTTT. Translating it yields CASSLAGTGGVTGELFF. The V gene is TRBV7-7, the J gene TRBJ2-2, with TRBD1 identical over 12 bases. Trimming at V came to 0 bases and at J to 5 bases, leaving 4 bases not matched to a gene. There are 17 residues in the CDR3. From germline, CDR1 is SSHAT and CDR2 FNYEAQ (reference sequence). The full variable domain, its missing parts supplied by reference TRBV7-7 and TRBJ2-2, is GAGVSQSPRYKVTKRGQDVTLRCDPISSHATLYWYQQALGQGPEFLTYFNYEAQPDKSGLPSDRFSAERPEGSISTLTIQRTEQRDSAMYRCASSLAGTGGVTGELFFGEGSRLTVL.

CDR3 bases: TGTGCCAGCAGTGCCGGGACAGACCAAGAGACCCAGTACTTC. It specifies CASSAGTDQETQYF. The chain links TRBV2 to TRBJ2-5, with 7 bases aligning to TRBD1. The CDR3 extends over 14 amino acids. V was pared by 4 bases and J by 0 bases, with 2 bases of the junction left unmatched. Germline V gives CDR1 SNHLY, CDR2 FYNNEI.

This clone showed up just once. V usage is TRBV19 and J usage is TRBJ1-5; possible D gene TRBD1, 6 bases. The germline V gene encodes CDR1 LNHDA and CDR2 SQIVND (reference sequence). Trimming removed 3 bases at V and 1 base at J, with 16 bases between. The CDR3 length is 17 residues. The CDR3 loop is CASSIDRSVGSNQPQHF. Here the CDR3 DNA reads TGTGCCAGTAGTATCGACAGGTCAGTCGGCAGCAATCAGCCCCAGCATTTT.

The genes are TRBV7-3 and TRBJ1-1; TRBD1 aligns across 10 bases. Trimming removed 5 bases from V and 5 bases from J; junction bases left unmatched: 5. CDR3 size: 14 residues. Germline loops: CDR1 SGHTA, CDR2 FQGTGA. The CDR3 region has the DNA TGTGCCAGCAGCCCCGACAGGGGGCGTACTGAAGCTTTCTTT. This gives the protein CASSPDRGRTEAFF. The full variable domain, rest sourced from reference TRBV7-3 and TRBJ1-1, is GAGVSQTPSNKVTEKGKYVELRCDPISGHTALYWYRQSLGQGPEFLIYFQGTGAADDSGLPNDRFFAVRPEGSVSTLKIQRTERGDSAVYLCASSPDRGRTEAFFGQGTRLTVV.

This chain joins TRBV9 and TRBJ2-7, with a weak D call TRBD2 (6 bases). The CDR3 contains 14 residues. Germline loops: CDR1 SGDLS, CDR2 YYNGEE. Trimming cost V 4 bases and J 3 bases, with 14 bases left between them. In nucleotides, the CDR3 is TGTGCCAGCAGCATTTCGGTCGGGGGCTACGAGCAGTACTTC. It yields the protein CASSISVGGYEQYF.

This clone was observed a few times. At one end, the junction sequence differs from germline, possibly due to a read error. The chain is built from TRBV7-7 and TRBJ2-5; a possible D gene is TRBD2 (7 bases). Germline V gene sequence: CDR1 SSHAT, CDR2 FNYEAQ (reference sequence). The CDR3 totals 15 residues. The chain's CDR3 is CASSPRAGAQETQYF. CDR3 sequence (DNA): TGTGCTAGCAGCCCCAGGGCGGGGGCCCAAGAGACCCAGTACTTC. The full variable domain, rest sourced from reference TRBV7-7 and TRBJ2-5, is GAGVSQSPRYKVTKRGQDVTLRCDPISSHATLYWYQQALGQGPEFLTYFNYEAQPDKSGLPSDRFSAERPEGSISTLTIQRTEQRDSAMYRCASSPRAGAQETQYFGPGTRLLVL.

The J gene is TRBJ2-3, the V gene TRBV2; 7 bases match TRBD2. CDR3 length: 15 amino acids. Germline CDR1 reads SNHLY; CDR2 reads FYNNEI. V lost 2 bases, J lost 8 bases, and 10 bases stayed unmatched. DNA for the CDR3: TGTGCCAGCAGTGAATTTAGCGGGCGTCGGGGTACGCAGTATTTT. Protein sequence: CASSEFSGRRGTQYF.